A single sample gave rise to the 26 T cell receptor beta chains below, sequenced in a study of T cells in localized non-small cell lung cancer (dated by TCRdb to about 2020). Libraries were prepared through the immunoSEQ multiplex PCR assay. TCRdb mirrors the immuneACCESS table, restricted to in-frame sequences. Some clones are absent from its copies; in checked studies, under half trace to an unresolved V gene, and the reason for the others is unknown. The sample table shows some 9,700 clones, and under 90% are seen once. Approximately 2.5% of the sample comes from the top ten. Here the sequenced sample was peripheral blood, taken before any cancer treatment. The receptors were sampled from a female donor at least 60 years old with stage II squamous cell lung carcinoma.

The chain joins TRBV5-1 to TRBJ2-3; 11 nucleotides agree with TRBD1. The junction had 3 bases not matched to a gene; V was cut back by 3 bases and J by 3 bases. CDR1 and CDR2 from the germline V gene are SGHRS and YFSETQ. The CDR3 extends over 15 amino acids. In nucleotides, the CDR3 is TGCGCCAGCAGCTCGGGACAGGGGGTGACAGATACGCAGTATTTT. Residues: CASSSGQGVTDTQYF.

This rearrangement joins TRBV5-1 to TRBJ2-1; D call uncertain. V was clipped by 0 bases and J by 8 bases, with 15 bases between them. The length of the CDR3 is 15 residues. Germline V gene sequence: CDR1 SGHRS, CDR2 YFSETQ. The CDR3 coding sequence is TGCGCCAGCAGCTTGGCAACGGGCCCAGTTGATGAGCAGTTCTTC. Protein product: CASSLATGPVDEQFF.

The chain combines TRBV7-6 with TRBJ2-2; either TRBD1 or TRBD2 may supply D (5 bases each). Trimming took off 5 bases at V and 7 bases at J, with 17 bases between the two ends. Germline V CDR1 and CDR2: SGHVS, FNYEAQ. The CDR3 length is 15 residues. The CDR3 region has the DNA TGTGCCAGCAGCGCCCGGGACCCCTATGGCGGGGAGCTGTTTTTT. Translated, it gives CASSARDPYGGELFF.

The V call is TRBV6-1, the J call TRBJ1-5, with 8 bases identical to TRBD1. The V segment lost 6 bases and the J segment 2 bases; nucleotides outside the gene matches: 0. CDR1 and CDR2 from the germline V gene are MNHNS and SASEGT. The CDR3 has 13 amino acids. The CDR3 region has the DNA TGTGCCAGCAGGACAGGGGGCAATCAGCCCCAGCATTTT. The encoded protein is CASRTGGNQPQHF.

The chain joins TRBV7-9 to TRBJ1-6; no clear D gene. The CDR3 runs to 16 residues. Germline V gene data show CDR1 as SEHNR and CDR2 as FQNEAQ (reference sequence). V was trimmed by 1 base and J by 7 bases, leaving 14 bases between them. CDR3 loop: CASSLGTQARNSPLHF. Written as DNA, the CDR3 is TGTGCCAGCAGCTTAGGTACCCAGGCACGGAATTCACCCCTCCACTTT.

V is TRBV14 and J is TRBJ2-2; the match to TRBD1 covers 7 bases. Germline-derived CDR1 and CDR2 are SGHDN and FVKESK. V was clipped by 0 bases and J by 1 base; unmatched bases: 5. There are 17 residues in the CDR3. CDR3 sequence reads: CASSQDSYRGNTGELFF. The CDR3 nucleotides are TGTGCCAGCAGCCAAGATTCTTACAGGGGGAACACCGGGGAGCTGTTTTTT.

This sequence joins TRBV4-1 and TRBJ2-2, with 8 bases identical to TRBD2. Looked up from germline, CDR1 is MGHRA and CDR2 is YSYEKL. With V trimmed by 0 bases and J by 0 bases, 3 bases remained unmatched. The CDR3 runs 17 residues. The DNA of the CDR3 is TGCGCCAGCAGCCAAGATCAAGCGGGGGCGAACACCGGGGAGCTGTTTTTT. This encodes CASSQDQAGANTGELFF.

CDR3 DNA: TGTGCCAGCAGCTTGACAGGTAGACAAGAGACCCAGTACTTC. As protein: CASSLTGRQETQYF. The chain links TRBV5-4 to TRBJ2-5, with D possibly matching TRBD1 (5 bases). The CDR3 is 14 amino acids. Deletions cut 1 base from V and 2 bases from J, with 9 bases between. Germline CDR1 is SGHNT and CDR2 is YYREEE (reference sequence).

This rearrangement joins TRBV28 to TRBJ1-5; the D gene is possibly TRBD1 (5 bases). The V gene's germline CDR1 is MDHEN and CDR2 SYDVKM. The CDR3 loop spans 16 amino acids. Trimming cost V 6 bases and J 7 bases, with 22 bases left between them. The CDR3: CASSPYGSSGAQPQHF. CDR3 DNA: TGTGCCAGCAGCCCATACGGGTCCTCTGGGGCCCAGCCCCAGCATTTT.

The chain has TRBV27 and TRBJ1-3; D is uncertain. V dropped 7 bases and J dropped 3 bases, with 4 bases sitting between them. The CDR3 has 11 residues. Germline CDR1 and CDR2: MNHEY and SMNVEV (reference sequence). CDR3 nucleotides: TGTGCCAGCAAGGATGGAAACACCATATATTTT. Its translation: CASKDGNTIYF.

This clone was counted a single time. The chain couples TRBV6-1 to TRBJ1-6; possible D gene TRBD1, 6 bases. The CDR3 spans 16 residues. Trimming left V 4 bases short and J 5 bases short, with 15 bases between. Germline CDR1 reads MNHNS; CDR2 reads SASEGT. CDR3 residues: CASSGGSGVNNSPLHF. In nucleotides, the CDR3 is TGTGCCAGCAGTGGAGGTTCAGGGGTAAATAATTCACCCCTCCACTTT.

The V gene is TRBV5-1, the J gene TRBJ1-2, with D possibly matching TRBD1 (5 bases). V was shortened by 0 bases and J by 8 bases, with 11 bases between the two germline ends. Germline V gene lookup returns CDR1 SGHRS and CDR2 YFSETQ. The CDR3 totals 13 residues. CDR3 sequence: CASSLVGDSGYTF. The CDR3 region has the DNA TGCGCCAGCAGCTTGGTCGGGGACTCAGGCTACACCTTC.

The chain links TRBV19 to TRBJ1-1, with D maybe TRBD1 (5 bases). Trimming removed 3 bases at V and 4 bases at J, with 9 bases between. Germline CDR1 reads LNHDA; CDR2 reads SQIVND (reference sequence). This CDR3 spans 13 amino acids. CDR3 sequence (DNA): TGTGCCAGTAGTATCCGGGACCCCACTGAAGCTTTCTTT. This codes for CASSIRDPTEAFF.

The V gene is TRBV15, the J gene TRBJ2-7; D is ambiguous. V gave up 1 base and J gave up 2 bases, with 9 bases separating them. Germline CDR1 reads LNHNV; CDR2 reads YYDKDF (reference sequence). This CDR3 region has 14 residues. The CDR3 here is CATSRGTIPYEQYV. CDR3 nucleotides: TGTGCCACCAGCAGAGGTACAATCCCCTACGAGCAGTACGTC.

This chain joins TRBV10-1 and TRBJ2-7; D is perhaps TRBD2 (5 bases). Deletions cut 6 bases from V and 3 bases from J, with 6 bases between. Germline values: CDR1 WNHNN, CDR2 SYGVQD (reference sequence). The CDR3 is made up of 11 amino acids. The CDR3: CASSAGYEQYF. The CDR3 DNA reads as TGCGCCAGCAGCGCGGGCTACGAGCAGTACTTC.

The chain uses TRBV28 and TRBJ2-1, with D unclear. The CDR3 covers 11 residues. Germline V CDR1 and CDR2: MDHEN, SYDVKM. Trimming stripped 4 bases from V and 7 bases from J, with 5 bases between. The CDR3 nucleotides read TGTGCCAGCAGTTCGCCAAATGAGCAGTTCTTC. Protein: CASSSPNEQFF.

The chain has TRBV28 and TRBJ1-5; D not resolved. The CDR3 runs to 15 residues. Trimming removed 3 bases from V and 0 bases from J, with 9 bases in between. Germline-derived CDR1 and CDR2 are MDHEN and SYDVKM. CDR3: CASSFPGYSNQPQHF. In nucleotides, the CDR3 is TGTGCCAGCAGTTTTCCCGGATATAGCAATCAGCCCCAGCATTTT. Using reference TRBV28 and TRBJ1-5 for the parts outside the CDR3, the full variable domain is DVKVTQSSRYLVKRTGEKVFLECVQDMDHENMFWYRQDPGLGLRLIYFSYDVKMKEKGDIPEGYSVSREKKERFSLILESASTNQTSMYLCASSFPGYSNQPQHFGDGTRLSIL.

The CDR3 reads CASSLRGTGSHNEQFF. CDR3 sequence (DNA): TGTGCCAGCAGCTTACGGGGGACAGGGTCACATAATGAGCAGTTCTTC. V gene TRBV11-2 combines with J gene TRBJ2-1; 9 bases line up with TRBD1. The germline CDR1 and CDR2 sequences are SGHAT and FQNNGV. This CDR3 comprises 16 residues. V gave up 2 bases and J gave up 7 bases; unmatched junction bases: 9.

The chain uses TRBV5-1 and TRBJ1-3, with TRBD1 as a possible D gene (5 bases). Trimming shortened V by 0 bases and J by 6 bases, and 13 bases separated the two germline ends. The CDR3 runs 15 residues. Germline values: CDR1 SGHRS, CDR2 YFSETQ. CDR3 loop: CASSLVTASENTIYF. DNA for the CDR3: TGCGCCAGCAGCTTGGTGACAGCTTCGGAAAACACCATATATTTT.

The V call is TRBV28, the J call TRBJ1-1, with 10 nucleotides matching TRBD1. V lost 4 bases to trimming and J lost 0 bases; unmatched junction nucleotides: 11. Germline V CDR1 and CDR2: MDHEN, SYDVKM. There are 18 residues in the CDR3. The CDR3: CASSSRQGAHSMNTEAFF. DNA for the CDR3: TGTGCCAGCAGTTCCAGACAGGGGGCCCATTCAATGAACACTGAAGCTTTCTTT. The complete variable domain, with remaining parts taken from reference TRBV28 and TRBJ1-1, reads DVKVTQSSRYLVKRTGEKVFLECVQDMDHENMFWYRQDPGLGLRLIYFSYDVKMKEKGDIPEGYSVSREKKERFSLILESASTNQTSMYLCASSSRQGAHSMNTEAFFGQGTRLTVV.

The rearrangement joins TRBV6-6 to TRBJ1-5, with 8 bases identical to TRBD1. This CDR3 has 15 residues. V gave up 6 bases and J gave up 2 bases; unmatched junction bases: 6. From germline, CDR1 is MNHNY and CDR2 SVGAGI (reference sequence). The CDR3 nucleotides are TGTGCCAGCAGACACTCGACAGGGGGCAATCAGCCCCAGCATTTT. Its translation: CASRHSTGGNQPQHF.

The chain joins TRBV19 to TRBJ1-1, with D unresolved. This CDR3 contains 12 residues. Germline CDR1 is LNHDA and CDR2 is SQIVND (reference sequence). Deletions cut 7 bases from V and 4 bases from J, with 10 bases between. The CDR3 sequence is CASTYQFTEAFF. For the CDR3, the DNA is TGTGCCAGTACCTATCAGTTCACTGAAGCTTTCTTT.

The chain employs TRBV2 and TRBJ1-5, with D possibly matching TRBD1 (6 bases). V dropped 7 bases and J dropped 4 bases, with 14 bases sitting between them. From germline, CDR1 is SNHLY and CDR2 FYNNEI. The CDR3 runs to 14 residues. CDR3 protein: CASTKTGQNQPQHF. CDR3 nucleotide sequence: TGTGCCAGCACCAAGACAGGCCAGAATCAGCCCCAGCATTTT.

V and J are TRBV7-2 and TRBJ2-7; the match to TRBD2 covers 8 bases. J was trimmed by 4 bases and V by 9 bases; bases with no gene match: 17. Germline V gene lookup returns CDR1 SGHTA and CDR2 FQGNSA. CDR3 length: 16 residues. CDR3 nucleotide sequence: TGTGCCAGAACAGGCCCCACCCCAGCGGGAGCTTACGAGCAGTACTTC. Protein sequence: CARTGPTPAGAYEQYF.

DNA for the CDR3: TGTGCCAGCAGCATCAATATTATGGACTATGGCTACACCTTC. Amino acid sequence: CASSINIMDYGYTF. The chain recombines TRBV27 with TRBJ1-2; D is uncertain. With 6 bases removed from V and 3 bases from J, the gap between germline ends came to 14 bases. The CDR3 covers 14 residues. The V gene's germline CDR1 is MNHEY and CDR2 SMNVEV (reference sequence).

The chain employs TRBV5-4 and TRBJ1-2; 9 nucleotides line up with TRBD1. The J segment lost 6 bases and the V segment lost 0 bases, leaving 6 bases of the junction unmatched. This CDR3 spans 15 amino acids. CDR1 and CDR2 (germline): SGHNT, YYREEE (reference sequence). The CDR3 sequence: CASSLVTGGADGYTF. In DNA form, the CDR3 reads TGTGCCAGCAGCTTGGTTACAGGGGGCGCGGATGGCTACACCTTC.